This TCR beta chain was documented in a study of tumor and adjacent non-tumor tissue in lung cancer. This sample's RNA came from whole unsorted tissue. Distant lung tissue was collected more than 3 cm away from the tumor edge. Between August and November 2014, newly diagnosed, chemotherapy-naive lung cancer patients underwent thoracic surgery in China. Germline V gene lookup returns CDR1 SGHAT and CDR2 FQDESV (reference sequence). There are 15 residues in the CDR3. Concerning this clonotype itself: Compared with germline, one end of the junction differs, possibly owing to a read error.

Three rounds of nested PCR, following a modified ARM-PCR protocol, produced the TCRbeta library. A single record per CDR3 protein comes from TCRdb applying MiXCR to the multiplex PCR reads. The table includes around 100,000 distinct CDR3 sequences, 65% detected once. This rearrangement joins TRBV11-1 to TRBJ1-6; no clear D gene. This TCR was sampled from a young man with non-small cell lung cancer. Sequencing was carried out using distant non-tumor lung tissue. Here the CDR3 reads CASSPGVGVSSHLHF. The CDR3 DNA reads TGTGCCAGCAGCCCGGGTGTCGGGGTTAGTTCACACCTCCACTTT.